These 15 T cell receptor beta chains were sequenced from one sample in a study of siplizumab effects on memory and regulatory T cells. Clones were read by immunoSEQ multiplex PCR, and TCRdb kept only the in-frame ones, dropping some. This table holds approximately 98,000 clones, just under 95% found once. Sequenced material: non-Treg CD4+ T cells sorted from blood. These receptors were obtained from a human donor in good health.

This clone appeared a few times. The chain has TRBV10-3 and TRBJ1-1, with a tentative D call TRBD1 (5 bases). Per the germline V gene, CDR1 is ENHRY and CDR2 is SYGVKD. The V end was cut by 5 bases, the J end by 0 bases, with 7 bases between. The CDR3 totals 13 residues. The CDR3, as DNA: TGTGCCATCAGTAGACAGCTGAACACTGAAGCTTTCTTT. Its protein product is CAISRQLNTEAFF.

The chain's CDR3 is CASTAISPSYNEQFF. DNA for the CDR3: TGCGCCAGCACGGCTATTTCCCCCTCCTACAATGAGCAGTTCTTC. The chain joins TRBV10-2 to TRBJ2-1; D not resolved. The CDR3 extends over 15 amino acids. In germline, CDR1 is WSHSY, CDR2 SAAADI. V lost 7 bases and J 0 bases, leaving 13 bases between the germline ends.

This clone was observed once. The sample carries other DNA sequences with the same CDR3. The V and J genes are TRBV5-4 and TRBJ2-5; no definite D call. V was trimmed by 3 bases and J by 1 base, leaving 10 bases between them. CDR1 SGHNT and CDR2 YYREEE come from the germline V gene (reference sequence). The CDR3 has 14 residues. DNA for the CDR3: TGTGCCAGCAGCTCGCCCGGGCCCCAAGAGACCCAGTACTTC. Residues: CASSSPGPQETQYF.

This chain's CDR3 is CASRGLAGVRGGELFF. Written as DNA, the CDR3 is TGTGCCAGCAGGGGACTAGCGGGAGTTCGGGGCGGGGAGCTGTTTTTT. V is TRBV28 and J is TRBJ2-2; 14 bases are shared with TRBD2. The V and J ends lost 6 bases and 7 bases, in that order; junction bases with no gene match: 7. The germline gives CDR1 MDHEN, CDR2 SYDVKM. The CDR3 extends over 16 amino acids. The complete variable domain, with remaining parts taken from reference TRBV28 and TRBJ2-2, reads DVKVTQSSRYLVKRTGEKVFLECVQDMDHENMFWYRQDPGLGLRLIYFSYDVKMKEKGDIPEGYSVSREKKERFSLILESASTNQTSMYLCASRGLAGVRGGELFFGEGSRLTVL.

The rearrangement joins TRBV27 to TRBJ2-1; tentatively, D is TRBD2 (5 bases). V dropped 2 bases and J dropped 10 bases, with 12 bases sitting between them. CDR3 size: 13 residues. CDR1 MNHEY and CDR2 SMNVEV come from the germline V gene (reference sequence). CDR3 sequence (DNA): TGTGCCAGCAGTTTACTAAGACGGGAAGAGCAGTTCTTC. It codes for CASSLLRREEQFF.

This clone showed up just a few times. The V gene is TRBV14, the J gene TRBJ2-5, with D uncertain. The V gene lost 1 base and the J gene lost 5 bases, with 8 bases spanning the gap. Germline CDR1 reads SGHDN; CDR2 reads FVKESK. This CDR3 comprises 13 residues. The CDR3 is CASSQVVQETQYF. In DNA, the CDR3 is TGTGCCAGCAGCCAAGTTGTGCAGGAGACCCAGTACTTC.

The chain carries TRBV18 and TRBJ2-7; D is uncertain. There are 13 residues in the CDR3. Germline V gene lookup returns CDR1 KGHSH and CDR2 LQKENI. The V gene lost 3 bases and the J gene lost 3 bases, with 9 bases spanning the gap. CDR3 in amino acids: CASSPQGFYEQYF. The CDR3 DNA is TGTGCCAGCTCACCTCAAGGTTTCTACGAGCAGTACTTC. Variable domain in full (rest from reference TRBV18 and TRBJ2-7): NAGVMQNPRHLVRRRGQEARLRCSPMKGHSHVYWYRQLPEEGLKFMVYLQKENIIDESGMPKERFSAEFPKEGPSILRIQQVVRGDSAAYFCASSPQGFYEQYFGPGTRLTVT.

The chain joins TRBV5-1 to TRBJ2-7, with D unclear. Germline values: CDR1 SGHRS, CDR2 YFSETQ. V lost 0 bases and J 5 bases, leaving 3 bases between the germline ends. The CDR3 has 11 residues. The CDR3 protein is CASSLADEQYF. The CDR3 DNA reads TGCGCCAGCAGCTTGGCTGACGAGCAGTACTTC.

V usage is TRBV7-9 and J usage is TRBJ2-2; 7 bases map to TRBD1. CDR1 SEHNR and CDR2 FQNEAQ come from the germline V gene (reference sequence). The V gene end was trimmed by 4 bases and the J gene end by 0 bases; junction bases not matched to a gene: 11. The CDR3 is 18 amino acids. CDR3 in DNA: TGTGCCAGCAGCTCCCCGTCAACCGGGACAGCGAACACCGGGGAGCTGTTTTTT. Protein: CASSSPSTGTANTGELFF.

The chain links TRBV5-6 to TRBJ2-7, with 7 bases matching TRBD1. The germline V gene encodes CDR1 SGHDT and CDR2 YYEEEE. The junction had 5 bases not matched to a gene; V was cut back by 4 bases and J by 1 base. The CDR3 runs 14 residues. The CDR3, as DNA: TGTGCCAGCAGCCGGACAGGATTATCCTACGAGCAGTACTTC. Protein: CASSRTGLSYEQYF.

This rearrangement joins TRBV7-9 to TRBJ1-1; D is undetermined. There are 13 residues in the CDR3. Per germline, CDR1 SEHNR and CDR2 FQNEAQ (reference sequence). Trimming took off 6 bases at V and 2 bases at J, with 10 bases between the two ends. The CDR3 spells CASRRNLNTEAFF. The CDR3 DNA reads TGTGCCAGCAGGCGGAACCTTAACACTGAAGCTTTCTTT.

This chain links TRBV28 with TRBJ1-6, with a tentative D call TRBD1 (6 bases). The CDR3 has 15 amino acids. Germline V gene data show CDR1 as MDHEN and CDR2 as SYDVKM. V was trimmed by 3 bases and J by 5 bases, leaving 11 bases between them. The DNA for the CDR3 is TGTGCCAGCAGTTTCGGACAGACCAATAATTCACCCCTCCACTTT. Amino acid sequence: CASSFGQTNNSPLHF.

The chain carries TRBV27 and TRBJ2-1; 8 bases are a match to TRBD1. The CDR3 consists of 15 residues. V lost 5 bases to trimming and J lost 2 bases; unmatched junction nucleotides: 5. Per germline, CDR1 MNHEY and CDR2 SMNVEV (reference sequence). CDR3 in DNA: TGTGCCAGCAGTCCCCGACAGGGGACCTACAATGAGCAGTTCTTC. Encoded protein: CASSPRQGTYNEQFF.

The CDR3 coding sequence is TGTGCCAGCAGCTTCAATCGACAGAACGAGCAGTACTTC. Amino acids: CASSFNRQNEQYF. The chain couples TRBV7-6 to TRBJ2-7; maybe TRBD1 (5 bases). The germline V gene encodes CDR1 SGHVS and CDR2 FNYEAQ. This CDR3 spans 13 amino acids. Trimming stripped 3 bases from V and 5 bases from J, with 11 bases between.

The chain carries TRBV27 and TRBJ1-2; no definite D call. The CDR3 has 13 residues. From germline, CDR1 is MNHEY and CDR2 SMNVEV (reference sequence). The V gene lost 6 bases and the J gene lost 2 bases, with 10 bases spanning the gap. The CDR3 protein is CASSMRENYGYTF. CDR3 DNA: TGTGCCAGCAGCATGAGGGAGAACTATGGCTACACCTTC.